This passage covers 6 T cell receptor beta chains from one sample sequenced in a study of T cell repertoires in cytomegalovirus infection. From the reads, TCRdb called clonotypes with MiXCR, one entry per CDR3 protein. The sample holds approximately 500,000 distinct CDR3 sequences, approximately 15% seen once. The specimen was CD8+ T cells from PBMCs. These receptors were obtained from a human donor in good health (CMV status not recorded). Some clones in this sample may be carry-over from other donors' samples.

This rearrangement joins TRBV27 to TRBJ1-1, with D perhaps TRBD1 (6 bases). V was pared by 4 bases and J by 0 bases, with 9 bases between. Germline V gene data show CDR1 as MNHEY and CDR2 as SMNVEV (reference sequence). This CDR3 is 14 amino acids long. The CDR3 coding sequence is TGTGCCAGCAGTTCCAGGGGTCTGAACACTGAAGCTTTCTTT. It codes for CASSSRGLNTEAFF.

Worth noting for this clonotype: No conserved phenylalanine or tryptophan is present at the end of the CDR3, so a read error is the likely explanation. The chain employs TRBV7-9 and TRBJ2-1; D tentatively fits TRBD1 or TRBD2 (5 bases each). The germline V and J ends were trimmed by 1 base and 2 bases, with 6 bases remaining between them. CDR1 is SEHNR, CDR2 FQNEAQ, per germline (reference sequence). The CDR3 runs to 14 residues. The CDR3 reads CASSLEGPYNEQFL. In DNA, the CDR3 is TGTGCCAGCAGCTTAGAGGGACCCTACAATGAGCAGTTCTTA.

V is TRBV20-1 and J is TRBJ2-2; TRBD1 might be the D (5 bases). Germline CDR1 reads DFQATT; CDR2 reads SNEGSKA (reference sequence). Trimming cost V 0 bases and J 1 base, with 9 bases left between them. The CDR3 runs 15 residues. The CDR3 DNA reads as TGCAGTGCTAGAGATATGACAGAGAACACCGGGGAGCTGTTTTTT. Its translation is CSARDMTENTGELFF.

Comments on this clonotype: It may be a read error: a sequence one base away is much more abundant. This sequence joins TRBV11-2 and TRBJ2-5, with 7 nucleotides matching TRBD2. Trimming cost V 3 bases and J 2 bases; bases outside gene matches: 6. From germline, CDR1 is SGHAT and CDR2 FQNNGV. This CDR3 region has 15 residues. The CDR3 loop is CASSFEAGWQETQYF. The DNA for the CDR3 is TGTGCCAGCAGCTTCGAAGCGGGGTGGCAAGAGACCCAGTACTTC.

This clonotype appeared many times. This chain joins TRBV15 and TRBJ2-7, with a possible D match to TRBD1 (6 bases). V dropped 1 base and J dropped 6 bases, with 13 bases sitting between them. There are 14 residues in the CDR3. Per the germline V gene, CDR1 is LNHNV and CDR2 is YYDKDF (reference sequence). CDR3: CATSRGTESGEQYF. The CDR3 coding sequence is TGTGCCACCAGCAGAGGGACAGAATCAGGCGAGCAGTACTTC.

In this sample, this clonotype turned up a few times. The chain links TRBV27 to TRBJ2-7; the D gene could be TRBD1 or TRBD2 (5 bases each). The CDR3 runs to 15 residues. The germline CDR1 and CDR2 sequences are MNHEY and SMNVEV (reference sequence). Trimming left V 4 bases short and J 3 bases short, with 16 bases between. The DNA for the CDR3 is TGTGCCAGCAGTTATGAGGGGAGTCTCCACTACGAGCAGTACTTC. It codes for CASSYEGSLHYEQYF.